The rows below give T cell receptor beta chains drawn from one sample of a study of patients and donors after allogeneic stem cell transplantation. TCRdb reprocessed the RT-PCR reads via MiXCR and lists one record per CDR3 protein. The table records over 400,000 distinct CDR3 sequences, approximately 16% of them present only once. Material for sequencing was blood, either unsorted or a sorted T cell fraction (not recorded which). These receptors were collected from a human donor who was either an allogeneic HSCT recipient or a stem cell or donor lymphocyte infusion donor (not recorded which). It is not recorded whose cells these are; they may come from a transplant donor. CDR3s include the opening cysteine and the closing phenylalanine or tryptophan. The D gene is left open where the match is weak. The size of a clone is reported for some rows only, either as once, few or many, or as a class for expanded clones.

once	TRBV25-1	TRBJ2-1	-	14	CASSEFRTVNEQFF	TGTGCCAGCAGTGAGTTTCGGACAGTCAATGAGCAGTTCTTC
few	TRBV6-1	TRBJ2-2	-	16	CASSGLRGADTGELFF	TGTGCCAGCAGTGGACTCAGGGGTGCGGACACCGGGGAGCTGTTTTTT
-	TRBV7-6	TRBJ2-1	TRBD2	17	CASSSRVSGRHYNEQFF	TGTGCCAGCAGCTCCCGGGTAAGCGGGAGGCACTACAATGAGCAGTTCTTC
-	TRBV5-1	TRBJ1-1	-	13	CASSIPGGAEAFF	TGCGCCAGCAGCATTCCGGGGGGGGCTGAAGCTTTCTTT
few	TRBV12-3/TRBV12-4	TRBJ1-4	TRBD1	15	CASSLNRGLGEKLFF	TGTGCCAGCAGTCTTAACAGGGGATTGGGTGAAAAACTGTTTTTT
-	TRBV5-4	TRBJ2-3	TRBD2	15	CASSLVAGAIDTQYF	TGTGCCAGCAGCTTGGTTGCGGGAGCCATAGATACGCAGTATTTT
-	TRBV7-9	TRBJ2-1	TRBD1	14	CASRVRDRVSEQFF	TGTGCCAGCAGGGTCCGGGACAGGGTTAGTGAGCAGTTCTTC
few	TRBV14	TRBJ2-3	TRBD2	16	CASSGRGKREADTQYF	TGTGCCAGCAGTGGAAGAGGGAAGCGGGAAGCAGATACGCAGTATTTT
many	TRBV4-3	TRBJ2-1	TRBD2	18	CASSQEGSGGAPYNEQFF	TGCGCCAGCAGCCAAGAGGGTAGCGGGGGGGCCCCCTACAATGAGCAGTTCTTC
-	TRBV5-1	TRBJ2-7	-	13	CASSLDGKGGQYF	TGCGCCAGCAGCTTGGACGGCAAGGGCGGGCAGTACTTC
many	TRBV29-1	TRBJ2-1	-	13	CSVESENHNEQFF	TGCAGCGTTGAATCGGAGAACCACAATGAGCAGTTCTTC
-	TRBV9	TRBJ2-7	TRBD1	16	CASSAPGTVGTYEQYF	TGTGCCAGCAGCGCCCCCGGGACAGTCGGGACCTACGAGCAGTACTTC
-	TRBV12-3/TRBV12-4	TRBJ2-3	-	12	CASSLSGNTQYF	TGTGCCAGCAGTTTGTCGGGAAATACGCAGTATTTT
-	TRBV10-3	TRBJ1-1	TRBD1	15	CAINPGQGRNTEAFF	TGTGCCATCAACCCTGGACAGGGCAGGAACACTGAAGCTTTCTTT
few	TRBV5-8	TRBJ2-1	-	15	CASYFGPGTYNEQFF	TGTGCCAGCTACTTCGGACCCGGGACCTACAATGAGCAGTTCTTC
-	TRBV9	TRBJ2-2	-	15	CASSVVASNTGELFF	TGTGCCAGCAGCGTAGTCGCGTCGAACACCGGGGAGCTGTTTTTT
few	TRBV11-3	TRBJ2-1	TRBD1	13	CASSSDRVDEQFF	TGTGCCAGCAGCTCCGACAGGGTTGATGAGCAGTTCTTC
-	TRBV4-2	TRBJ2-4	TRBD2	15	CASSQGGGAKNIQYF	TGTGCCAGCAGCCAAGGGGGGGGGGCCAAAAACATTCAGTACTTC
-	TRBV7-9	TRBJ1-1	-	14	CASSLRLLNTEAFF	TGTGCCAGCAGCTTAAGGCTTTTGAACACTGAAGCTTTCTTT
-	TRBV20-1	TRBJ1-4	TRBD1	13	CSASRDRGEKLFF	TGCAGTGCTAGCCGGGACAGGGGTGAAAAACTGTTTTTT
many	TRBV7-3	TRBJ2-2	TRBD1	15	CASSLGDRATGELFF	TGTGCCAGCAGCTTAGGGGACAGGGCGACCGGGGAGCTGTTTTTT
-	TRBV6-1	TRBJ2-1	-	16	CASSPGPPGAYNEQFF	TGTGCCAGCAGTCCGGGGCCCCCTGGGGCCTACAATGAGCAGTTCTTC
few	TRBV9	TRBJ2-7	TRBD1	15	CASSVERAGGYEQYF	TGTGCCAGCAGCGTAGAGAGGGCAGGGGGCTACGAGCAGTACTTC
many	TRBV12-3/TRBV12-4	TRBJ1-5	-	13	CASSRNRVTAQHF	TGTGCCAGCAGTCGAAACAGGGTGACGGCCCAGCATTTT
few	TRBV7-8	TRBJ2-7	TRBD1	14	CASSSNRGRYEQYF	TGTGCCAGCAGCTCTAACAGGGGCCGCTACGAGCAGTACTTC
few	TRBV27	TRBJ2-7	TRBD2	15	CASSFLASGSPEQYF	TGTGCCAGCAGTTTTCTGGCTAGCGGGAGTCCCGAGCAGTACTTC
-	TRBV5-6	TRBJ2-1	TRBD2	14	CASSLSGTDRGEFF	TGTGCCAGCAGCTTGAGCGGGACGGACCGAGGGGAGTTCTTC
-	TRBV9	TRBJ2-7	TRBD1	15	CASSVDGTATYEQYF	TGTGCCAGCAGCGTAGACGGGACAGCTACCTACGAGCAGTACTTC
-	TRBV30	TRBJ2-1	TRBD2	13	CAWVIAGGLEQFF	TGTGCCTGGGTGATAGCGGGGGGGCTTGAGCAGTTCTTC
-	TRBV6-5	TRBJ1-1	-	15	CASSSTGLGNTEAFF	TGTGCCAGCAGTTCCACAGGGTTGGGGAACACTGAAGCTTTCTTT
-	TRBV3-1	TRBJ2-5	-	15	CASSQGAQRAGTQYF	TGTGCCAGCAGCCAAGGTGCCCAGCGCGCGGGGACCCAGTACTTC
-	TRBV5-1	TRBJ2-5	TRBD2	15	CASSELAGVQETQYF	TGCGCCAGCAGCGAACTAGCGGGGGTACAAGAGACCCAGTACTTC
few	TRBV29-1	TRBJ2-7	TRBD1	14	CSVQDRGWTYEQYF	TGCAGCGTACAAGACAGGGGCTGGACCTACGAGCAGTACTTC
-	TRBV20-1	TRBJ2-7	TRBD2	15	CSARNSGTSSYEQYF	TGCAGTGCTAGAAACAGCGGGACCAGCTCCTACGAGCAGTACTTC
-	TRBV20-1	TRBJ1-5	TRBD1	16	CSARDLGTTGPQPQHF	TGCAGTGCTAGAGATCTAGGGACGACAGGGCCTCAGCCCCAGCATTTT
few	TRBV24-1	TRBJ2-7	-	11	CATSDRAKQYF	TGTGCCACCAGTGATCGCGCTAAGCAGTACTTC
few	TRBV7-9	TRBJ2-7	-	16	CASSPLGLRRRYEQYF	TGTGCCAGCAGCCCCCTAGGGCTTCGTCGGCGGTACGAGCAGTACTTC
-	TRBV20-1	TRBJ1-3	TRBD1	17	CSAGEQGKGSYGNTIYF	TGCAGTGCTGGGGAACAGGGGAAGGGGTCATATGGAAACACCATATATTTT
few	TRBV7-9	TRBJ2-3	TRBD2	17	CASSSENWREEGDTQYF	TGTGCCAGCAGCAGTGAGAATTGGCGGGAGGAGGGAGATACGCAGTATTTT
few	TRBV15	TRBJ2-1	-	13	CATSRFIWNEQFF	TGTGCCACCAGCAGATTTATATGGAATGAGCAGTTCTTC
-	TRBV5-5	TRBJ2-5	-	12	CASSLGGKTQYF	TGTGCCAGCAGCTTGGGGGGAAAGACCCAGTACTTC
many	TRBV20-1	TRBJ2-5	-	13	CSARGQNQETQYF	TGCAGTGCTAGAGGACAGAACCAAGAGACCCAGTACTTC
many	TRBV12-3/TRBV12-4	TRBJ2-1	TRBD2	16	CASSLVGTSGNNEQFF	TGTGCCAGCAGTTTAGTGGGGACTAGCGGGAACAATGAGCAGTTCTTC
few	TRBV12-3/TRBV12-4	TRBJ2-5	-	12	CASSPHPETQYF	TGTGCCAGCAGTCCGCACCCAGAGACCCAGTACTTC
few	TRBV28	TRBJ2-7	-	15	CASSLQTGIIYEQYF	TGTGCCAGCAGTCTGCAGACCGGGATTATCTACGAGCAGTACTTC
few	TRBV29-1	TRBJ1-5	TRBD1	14	CSVLQGGASQPQHF	TGCAGCGTACTTCAGGGGGGGGCGAGTCAGCCCCAGCATTTT
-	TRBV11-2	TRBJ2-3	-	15	CASSLSPKRGDTQYF	TGTGCCAGCAGCTTAAGTCCTAAGCGAGGAGATACGCAGTATTTT
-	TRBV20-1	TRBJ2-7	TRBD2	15	CSARGSGAGSYEQYF	TGCAGTGCTAGGGGGTCCGGAGCGGGGTCCTACGAGCAGTACTTC
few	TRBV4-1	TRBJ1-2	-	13	CASSQDGAYGYTF	TGCGCCAGCAGCCAAGACGGGGCCTATGGCTACACCTTC
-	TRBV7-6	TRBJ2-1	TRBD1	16	CASSSEGTVNVNEQFF	TGTGCCAGCAGCTCCGAAGGGACAGTGAACGTCAATGAGCAGTTCTTC
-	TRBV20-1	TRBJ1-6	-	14	CSARDGTSGSPLHF	TGCAGTGCTAGAGATGGGACATCTGGTTCACCCCTCCACTTT
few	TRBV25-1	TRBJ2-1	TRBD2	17	CARWGLAGVRSYNEQFF	TGTGCCAGATGGGGACTAGCGGGAGTAAGGTCCTACAATGAGCAGTTCTTC
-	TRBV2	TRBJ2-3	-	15	CASSDLGGITDTQYF	TGTGCCAGCAGTGACCTAGGGGGGATCACAGATACGCAGTATTTT
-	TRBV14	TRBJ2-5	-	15	CASSQDTDYQETQYF	TGTGCCAGCAGCCAAGATACGGACTATCAAGAGACCCAGTACTTC
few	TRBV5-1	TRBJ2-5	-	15	CASSPPNRNGETQYF	TGCGCCAGCAGCCCTCCTAATAGAAATGGGGAGACCCAGTACTTC